Described below is a single T cell receptor beta chain sequence and its context. In the original processing: How many nucleated cells were present was estimated from reference gene primer amplification. Data came from immunoSEQ multiplex PCR; TCRdb stores just in-frame clones and leaves some out. V, J and clone size derive from that table, while D and trimming were established from the DNA sequence. The sample records 150,000 to 200,000 clones, more than 65% being singletons. The entry originates in a study of blood T cell repertoires in COVID-19. Study in general: Samples of COVID-19 (acute and convalescent) were obtained from the United States, Italy and Spain.

This CDR3 region has 15 residues. Losses at the gene ends were 1 base for V and 8 bases for J; bases not matched to a gene: 7. Germline CDR1 SGHVS, CDR2 FQNEAQ. Participants spanned ages roughly 18 to 90 years and resided in 20 to 25 US areas. Categorization into cohorts depended on clinical history that participants reported. Sequenced input: PBMCs or T cells enriched from blood (not recorded which). The TCR comes from a woman in her 50s with acute COVID-19. The rearrangement links TRBV7-8 to TRBJ1-4; 7 nucleotides line up with TRBD1. The CDR3: CASSLGQGGQEKLFF. CDR3 in DNA: TGTGCCAGCAGCTTAGGACAGGGAGGACAGGAAAAACTGTTTTTT.